A single sample gave rise to the 16 T cell receptor beta chains below, sequenced in a study of shared clonotypes between healthy human individuals. Generated by immunoSEQ multiplex PCR, the TCRdb table keeps only in-frame clones and is missing some. The data hold about 600,000 clones, with roughly 96% observed a single time. Positively selected for CCR7, the CD45RO-negative cells used as naive CD8 cells excluded terminally differentiated effector memory CD45RA+ cells. Input material: naive CD8+ T cells sorted from blood. The origin of the receptors is a woman aged 25-40 years in good health.

The chain carries TRBV15 and TRBJ1-1; 10 bases are a match to TRBD1. J lost 4 bases, V lost 5 bases, and 7 bases had no gene match. The CDR3 sequence is 15 residues long. Germline V gene sequence: CDR1 LNHNV, CDR2 YYDKDF (reference sequence). CDR3 residues: CATSLPGTGATEAFF. In DNA form, the CDR3 reads TGTGCCACCAGCCTTCCCGGGACAGGGGCCACTGAAGCTTTCTTT.

The V and J genes are TRBV4-1 and TRBJ2-5, with 9 positions matching TRBD1. The J call may be mistaken, given a closer DNA end match to TRBJ2-7. The length of the CDR3 is 16 residues. CDR1 is MGHRA, CDR2 YSYEKL, per germline. In nucleotides, the CDR3 is TGCGCCAGCAGCCAAGATGGGACAGGGACTTACTACGAGCAGTACTTC. Translated, it gives CASSQDGTGTYYEQYF.

This clone was detected once. J is TRBJ2-3 and V is TRBV18; D not resolved. The CDR3 is 14 amino acids. Trimming stripped 0 bases from V and 4 bases from J, with 8 bases between. Germline lookup yields CDR1 KGHSH and CDR2 LQKENI. Written as DNA, the CDR3 is TGTGCCAGCTCACCACCTAGGTTTCCAGATACGCAGTATTTT. It specifies CASSPPRFPDTQYF.

This chain connects TRBV6-1 to TRBJ1-5; D is perhaps TRBD1 (6 bases). CDR1 MNHNS and CDR2 SASEGT come from the germline V gene. This CDR3 has 14 residues. The V gene lost 7 bases and the J gene lost 0 bases, with 10 bases spanning the gap. CDR3 nucleotide sequence: TGTGCCAGCAAGGACAGCATTAGCAATCAGCCCCAGCATTTT. Translating it yields CASKDSISNQPQHF.

The V call is TRBV30, the J call TRBJ2-7; 12 bases align to TRBD2. Germline V gene data show CDR1 as GTSNPN and CDR2 as SVGIG (reference sequence). CDR3 length: 14 amino acids. Losses at the gene ends were 0 bases for V and 5 bases for J; bases not matched to a gene: 2. CDR3 DNA sequence: TGTGCCTGGAGTGTGACTAGCGGGAGTCACGAGCAGTACTTC. Protein product: CAWSVTSGSHEQYF.

This clone came up once. The DNA of the CDR3 is TGTGCCAGCAGCCGCCCAGCGGGAGTGGTGGACAATGAGCAGTTCTTC. Encoded protein: CASSRPAGVVDNEQFF. This rearrangement joins TRBV27 to TRBJ2-1, with TRBD2 identical over 8 bases. Trimming removed 6 bases from V and 5 bases from J; junction bases left unmatched: 12. Germline V gene sequence: CDR1 MNHEY, CDR2 SMNVEV (reference sequence). The CDR3 covers 16 residues.

The chain joins TRBV6-5 to TRBJ2-7; 10 nucleotides agree with TRBD2. The CDR3 totals 14 residues. With 6 bases clipped from V and 0 bases from J, the junction kept 2 bases outside the gene matches. Germline loops: CDR1 MNHEY, CDR2 SVGAGI. The CDR3 loop is CASRLAGSSYEQYF. CDR3 DNA: TGTGCCAGCAGACTAGCGGGAAGCTCCTACGAGCAGTACTTC.

This chain links TRBV4-2 with TRBJ2-1; no clear D gene. The ends were cut back, 0 bases at V and 8 bases at J, with 11 bases in the middle. The germline gives CDR1 LGHNA, CDR2 YNFKEQ. The CDR3 is 14 amino acids. CDR3: CASSQEAGQDEQFF. The CDR3 nucleotides read TGTGCCAGCAGCCAAGAAGCCGGCCAAGATGAGCAGTTCTTC.

Only one count was recorded for this clone. CDR3 in amino acids: CSVETGFGDEQFF. Written as DNA, the CDR3 is TGCAGCGTTGAAACAGGGTTTGGGGATGAGCAGTTCTTC. V gene TRBV29-1 combines with J gene TRBJ2-1; D might be TRBD1 (6 bases). V lost 2 bases and J lost 8, with 13 bases in between. Germline loops: CDR1 SQVTM, CDR2 ANQGSEA. The CDR3 is made up of 13 amino acids.

The CDR3 bases are TGTGCCAGCAGATCGGGACAGTATAGAGGCTACACCTTC. This encodes CASRSGQYRGYTF. V is TRBV6-5 and J is TRBJ1-2, with 7 bases matching TRBD1. J gave up 8 bases and V 6 bases, and 9 bases lay outside the gene matches. Germline V gene lookup returns CDR1 MNHEY and CDR2 SVGAGI. This CDR3 comprises 13 residues.

This chain's CDR3 is CASSIGLMGYEQYF. CDR3 in DNA: TGTGCCAGTAGTATAGGATTGATGGGATACGAGCAGTACTTC. The J gene is TRBJ2-7, the V gene TRBV19; D uncertain. This CDR3 contains 14 residues. Trimming cost V 1 base and J 4 bases, with 11 bases left between them. The germline CDR1 and CDR2 sequences are LNHDA and SQIVND (reference sequence). The complete variable domain, with remaining parts taken from reference TRBV19 and TRBJ2-7, reads DGGITQSPKYLFRKEGQNVTLSCEQNLNHDAMYWYRQDPGQGLRLIYYSQIVNDFQKGDIAEGYSVSREKKESFPLTVTSAQKNPTAFYLCASSIGLMGYEQYFGPGTRLTVT.

This rearrangement joins TRBV25-1 to TRBJ2-3; the D is unclear. The CDR3 has 12 amino acids. The V and J ends lost 0 bases and 5 bases respectively, with 3 bases between them. CDR1 and CDR2 from the germline V gene are MGHDK and SYGVNS. The CDR3 protein is CASSEYRDTQYF. The CDR3 DNA is TGTGCCAGCAGTGAATATCGAGATACGCAGTATTTT. Filled out from reference TRBV25-1 and TRBJ2-3, the complete variable domain reads EADIYQTPRYLVIGTGKKITLECSQTMGHDKMYWYQQDPGMELHLIHYSYGVNSTEKGDLSSESTVSRIRTEHFPLTLESARPSHTSQYLCASSEYRDTQYFGPGTRLTVL.

This chain uses TRBV7-3 with TRBJ1-1; 8 bases are a match to TRBD1. The CDR3 covers 16 residues. The germline V gene encodes CDR1 SGHTA and CDR2 FQGTGA. Trimming at V came to 0 bases and at J to 3 bases, leaving 6 bases not matched to a gene. The CDR3 DNA reads TGTGCCAGCAGCTTAACGAGACAGGGGCGTGACACTGAAGCTTTCTTT. Translating it yields CASSLTRQGRDTEAFF.

The chain has TRBV5-5 and TRBJ2-7, with 7 bases aligning to TRBD1. V trimming: 2 bases; J trimming: 5 bases; junction bases outside the gene matches: 10. The germline CDR1 and CDR2 sequences are SGHKS and YYEKEE (reference sequence). The CDR3 extends over 15 amino acids. CDR3 DNA sequence: TGTGCCAGCAGCTTCAACGACAGGGAGAAGGACGAGCAGTACTTC. This gives the protein CASSFNDREKDEQYF.

The chain uses TRBV7-3 and TRBJ1-1; D gene uncertain. CDR1 is SGHTA and CDR2 is FQGTGA in the germline V gene. The CDR3 totals 13 residues. Between the trimmed V and J ends, which lost 0 bases and 4 bases, there was a span of 6 bases. Here the CDR3 DNA reads TGTGCCAGCAGCTTAACGTTTAGCACTGAAGCTTTCTTT. Its protein is CASSLTFSTEAFF.

In regard to this clone: Its ends do not fully match the called genes, so a read error is possible. V usage is TRBV23-1 and J usage is TRBJ1-4; no definite D call. TRBV23-1 is reported as an ORF; its role is uncertain. The CDR3 is 12 residues long. CDR3 residues: CASSQSNSGPIF. The CDR3 bases are TGCGCCAGCAGTCAATCGAACAGTGGGCCGATTTTT.